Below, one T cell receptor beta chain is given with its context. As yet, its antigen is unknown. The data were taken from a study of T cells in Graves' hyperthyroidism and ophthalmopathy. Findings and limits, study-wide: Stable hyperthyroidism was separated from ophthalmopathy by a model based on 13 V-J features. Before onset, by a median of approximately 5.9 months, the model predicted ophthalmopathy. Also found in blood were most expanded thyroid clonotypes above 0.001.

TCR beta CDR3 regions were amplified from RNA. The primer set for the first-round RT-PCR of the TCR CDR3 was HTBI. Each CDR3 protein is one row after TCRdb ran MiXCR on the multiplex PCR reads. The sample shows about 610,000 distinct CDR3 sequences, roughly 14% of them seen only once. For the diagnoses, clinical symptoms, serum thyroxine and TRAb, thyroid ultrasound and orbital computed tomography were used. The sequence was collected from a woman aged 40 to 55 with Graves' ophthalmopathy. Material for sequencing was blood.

DNA of the CDR3: TGCGCCAGCAGCTCCGCGGGGGGGGGATCCATGAACACTGAAGCTTTCTTT. Its protein is CASSSAGGGSMNTEAFF. The chain uses TRBV5-1 and TRBJ1-1, with a weak D call TRBD1 (5 bases). V lost 3 bases, J lost 0 bases, and 18 bases lay in between. The germline gives CDR1 SGHRS, CDR2 YFSETQ. The CDR3 loop spans 17 amino acids.